The 9 T cell receptor beta chains given below trace back to one sample, sequenced in a study of graft-versus-host responses after intestinal transplantation. TCRdb's table, derived via immunoSEQ multiplex PCR, lists solely in-frame clones and lacks some. This table holds roughly 93,000 clones, over 80% found once. The antigens of these receptors remain unknown. The sequences come from unstimulated CD8+ T cells sorted from spleen or lymph node cells, collected before intestinal transplant. These receptors were taken from a human donor who received an intestinal transplant.

The J gene is TRBJ2-1, the V gene TRBV19; 9 nucleotides agree with TRBD2. CDR3 length: 15 residues. Germline lookup yields CDR1 LNHDA and CDR2 SQIVND (reference sequence). V shed 0 bases and J 4 bases; nucleotides not matched to a gene: 1. The CDR3 region is CASSIDTSGYNEQFF. CDR3 nucleotide sequence: TGTGCCAGTAGTATAGATACTAGCGGGTACAATGAGCAGTTCTTC.

To note about this clone: The sample holds other DNA sequences that translate to the same CDR3. V gene TRBV19 combines with J gene TRBJ2-7; TRBD1 matches at 8 bases. V shed 3 bases and J 0 bases; nucleotides not matched to a gene: 1. From germline, CDR1 is LNHDA and CDR2 SQIVND (reference sequence). The CDR3 totals 14 residues. The CDR3 region is CASSIGQGSYEQYF. In DNA, the CDR3 is TGTGCCAGTAGTATCGGACAGGGCTCCTACGAGCAGTACTTC.

This rearrangement joins TRBV6-5 to TRBJ2-1; 9 nucleotides align to TRBD2. The CDR3 consists of 16 residues. V lost 4 bases to trimming and J lost 5 bases; unmatched junction nucleotides: 9. CDR1 is MNHEY, CDR2 SVGAGI, per germline. DNA for the CDR3: TGTGCCAGCAGTTCCTCAGTAGCGGGGGCTCACAATGAGCAGTTCTTC. Amino acid sequence: CASSSSVAGAHNEQFF.

The chain combines TRBV11-2 with TRBJ2-7, with a possible D match to TRBD1 (5 bases). The V and J ends lost 7 bases and 3 bases respectively, with 10 bases between them. The CDR3 has 12 amino acids. Germline values: CDR1 SGHAT, CDR2 FQNNGV. In nucleotides, the CDR3 is TGTGCCAGCAAACAAGACAGCTACGAGCAGTACTTC. Translation: CASKQDSYEQYF.

This chain links TRBV10-1 with TRBJ1-1, with TRBD1 matching 8 bases. Germline CDR1 reads WNHNN; CDR2 reads SYGVQD (reference sequence). The ends lost 5 bases at V and 3 bases at J; junction bases unmatched: 5. The CDR3 has 14 residues. Written as DNA, the CDR3 is TGCGCCAGCAGTAAGACAGGGGTCGACACTGAAGCTTTCTTT. It codes for CASSKTGVDTEAFF.

The CDR3 DNA reads TGTGCCAGCAGCAACTCTCTCGGGGTAAATCAGCCCCAGCATTTT. It codes for CASSNSLGVNQPQHF. The V and J genes are TRBV28 and TRBJ1-5; D is undetermined. This CDR3 is 15 amino acids long. Trimming left V 6 bases short and J 4 bases short, with 16 bases between. Germline lookup yields CDR1 MDHEN and CDR2 SYDVKM. The variable domain in full, completed from reference TRBV28 and TRBJ1-5, reads DVKVTQSSRYLVKRTGEKVFLECVQDMDHENMFWYRQDPGLGLRLIYFSYDVKMKEKGDIPEGYSVSREKKERFSLILESASTNQTSMYLCASSNSLGVNQPQHFGDGTRLSIL.

This clone was detected a few times. The V call is TRBV6-5, the J call TRBJ1-1; 8 bases agree with TRBD1. The CDR3 runs to 14 residues. V lost 4 bases, J lost 4 bases, and 5 bases stayed unmatched. CDR1 MNHEY and CDR2 SVGAGI come from the germline V gene. CDR3 in amino acids: CASSCYRGGTEAFF. CDR3 sequence (DNA): TGTGCCAGCAGTTGTTACAGGGGGGGCACTGAAGCTTTCTTT.

This clone was found once. The gene calls are TRBV9 and TRBJ1-1; 9 nucleotides match TRBD1. The junction had 6 bases not matched to a gene; V was cut back by 3 bases and J by 6 bases. From germline, CDR1 is SGDLS and CDR2 YYNGEE. The CDR3 spans 14 residues. Here the CDR3 reads CASSARDRVSEAFF. The CDR3 bases are TGTGCCAGCAGCGCACGGGACAGGGTGTCTGAAGCTTTCTTT. Looking up the rest from reference TRBV9 and TRBJ1-1 gives the full variable domain: DSGVTQTPKHLITATGQRVTLRCSPRSGDLSVYWYQQSLDQGLQFLIQYYNGEERAKGNILERFSAQQFPDLHSELNLSSLELGDSALYFCASSARDRVSEAFFGQGTRLTVV.

The chain combines TRBV7-9 with TRBJ2-5; 8 bases match TRBD2. J gave up 5 bases and V 1 base, and 9 bases lay outside the gene matches. The CDR3 sequence is 16 residues long. In germline, CDR1 is SEHNR, CDR2 FQNEAQ (reference sequence). CDR3 nucleotide sequence: TGTGCCAGCAGCTTAGATCGGGGGGGGCCTATGGAGACCCAGTACTTC. Amino acids: CASSLDRGGPMETQYF.